This is a list of T cell receptor beta chains from one sample in a study of beta chain features in type 1 diabetes. Sequenced by immunoSEQ multiplex PCR; TCRdb stores in-frame clones only, minus some. In the table there are more than 150,000 clones, 13% of which are singletons. The sample comprised central memory CD4+ T cells from blood. The receptors here all came from a young woman in good health. CDR3s include the opening cysteine and the closing phenylalanine or tryptophan. The D gene is left open where the match is weak. Rows give clone size only sometimes, using once, few, many, or a class for an expanded clone.

NA	TRBV30	TRBJ2-5	NA	13	TGTGCCTGGAGTGTCGCGCTAAGAGAGACCCAGTACTTC	CAWSVALRETQYF
few	TRBV27	TRBJ1-4	NA	15	TGTGCCAGCAGTTTATTCCAGGGCCTTAATGAAAAACTGTTTTTT	CASSLFQGLNEKLFF
NA	TRBV5-6	TRBJ1-5	NA	15	TGTGCCAGCAGCCGATGGGACATTCTCAATCAGCCCCAGCATTTT	CASSRWDILNQPQHF
NA	TRBV28	TRBJ2-7	NA	13	TGTGCCAGCAGCCGACAGGTAACCTACGAGCAGTACTTC	CASSRQVTYEQYF
few	TRBV10-3	TRBJ1-2	NA	13	TGTGCCATCAGTGAATGGCAGGTCGATGGCTACACCTTC	CAISEWQVDGYTF
few	TRBV28	TRBJ2-7	TRBD1	13	TGTGCCAGCACCCTGACAGGGACATACGAGCAGTACTTC	CASTLTGTYEQYF
few	TRBV4-1	TRBJ2-1	NA	14	TGCGCCAGCAGATACGGTACTATCAACAATGAGCAGTTCTTC	CASRYGTINNEQFF
NA	TRBV21-1	TRBJ2-1	NA	18	TGTGCCAGCAGCAAATACCTAGCGGGAGACAATAACCACAATGAGCAGTTCTTC	CASSKYLAGDNNHNEQFF
NA	TRBV11-1	TRBJ2-5	NA	14	TGTGCCAGCAGCTCAAGGGTACAGGGACAGACCCAGTACTTC	CASSSRVQGQTQYF
few	TRBV2	TRBJ1-5	TRBD1	16	TGTGCCAGCAGTGGGTTACAGGGGACTAGCAATCAGCCCCAGCATTTT	CASSGLQGTSNQPQHF
NA	TRBV5-6	TRBJ2-2	TRBD2	17	TGTGCCAGCAGCCCGGGACTAGCGGGAGTGGGGACCGGGGAGCTGTTTTTT	CASSPGLAGVGTGELFF
few	TRBV2	TRBJ1-2	TRBD1	13	TGTGCCAGCAGTTACAGGGGCGACTATGGCTACACCTTC	CASSYRGDYGYTF
NA	TRBV7-3	TRBJ2-1	TRBD2	15	TGTGCCAGCAGCTCCTCTAGCGGGAGGGCCAATGAGCAGTTCTTC	CASSSSSGRANEQFF
NA	TRBV30	TRBJ1-5	NA	13	TGTGCCTGGGCAAACGACAGAAATCAGCCCCAGCATTTT	CAWANDRNQPQHF
NA	TRBV6-1	TRBJ2-5	TRBD2	16	TGTGCCAGCAGTGAAGCACTAGCGGGAGCGGGAGAGACCCAGTACTTC	CASSEALAGAGETQYF
NA	TRBV5-8	TRBJ2-5	NA	15	TGTGCCAGCAGCTTAGTACAGGGCCCCCAAGAGACCCAGTACTTC	CASSLVQGPQETQYF